What follows is one T cell receptor (beta chain) and its context. This record comes from a study of blood T cell repertoires in COVID-19. For the study at large: Acute and convalescent COVID-19 specimens originated in the United States, Italy and Spain. The cDNA or gDNA used as material had been derived from T cells, B-cell-depleted T cells, or PBMCs.

Patients of the Seattle cohort, enrolled during active infection, were followed longitudinally. The method was immunoSEQ multiplex PCR; TCRdb's version includes in-frame clones alone and lacks a portion of them. The sample has fewer than 250,000 clones, around 76% seen once; the top ten hold approximately 7.8%. The TCR comes from a woman aged 55-70 years with COVID-19, enrolled during active disease. The sequenced material came from peripheral blood.

CDR3 sequence: CASSPYPTVSNQPQHF. The DNA of the CDR3 is TGTGCCAGCAGTCCCTACCCTACAGTTAGCAATCAGCCCCAGCATTTT. The chain links TRBV27 to TRBJ1-5, with D hard to call. Per the germline V gene, CDR1 is MNHEY and CDR2 is SMNVEV (reference sequence). This CDR3 spans 16 amino acids. V was pared by 5 bases and J by 0 bases, with 14 bases between.